This TCR beta chain was recovered during a study of early T cells in non-severe SARS-CoV-2 infection. Study details: Chains were unpaired, as sequencing was done on bulk RNA from unsorted whole blood.

This clonotype occurred many times. Antigen: not known. Study findings and constraints: Private and CD4 specificities were missed by VDJdb matching, skewed to anti-spike CD8.

Unique molecular identifiers (one per individual cDNA molecule) were attached. TCRdb redid the calling of the 5' RACE reads with MiXCR, one entry per CDR3 protein. The table lists tens of thousands of distinct CDR3 sequences, 10% to 15% of them singletons. Germline V gives CDR1 SEHNR, CDR2 FQNEAQ (reference sequence). V lost 3 bases and J 7 bases, leaving 16 bases between the germline ends. The CDR3 runs 15 residues. The receptor's source is an adult who was a healthcare worker with PCR-confirmed SARS-CoV-2 infection or an uninfected control (not recorded which). The chain is built from TRBV7-9 and TRBJ1-5; D possibly corresponds to TRBD1 (5 bases). Sequencing input: whole blood. The CDR3 DNA reads TGTGCCAGCAGCTTGGCAGGGCTACGGGAGCAGCCCCAGCATTTT. It yields the protein CASSLAGLREQPQHF.